The 28 T cell receptor beta chains given below trace back to one sample, sequenced in a study of T-cell memory formation after mild COVID-19. One entry per CDR3 protein, called by TCRdb with MiXCR from the 5' RACE reads. The profile shows approximately 350,000 distinct CDR3 sequences, around 15% of them singletons. Material for sequencing was PBMCs or a T cell subset sorted from them (not recorded which). The origin of the receptors is a man aged 18 to 30 who had mild COVID-19 (a few samples of this study predate the infection). Cell type and time point are not known.

This clonotype was seen more than once but under ten times. The genes are TRBV11-2 and TRBJ2-7; TRBD2 aligns across 10 bases. The germline V gene has CDR1 SGHAT and CDR2 FQNNGV. Trimming at V came to 5 bases and at J to 3 bases, leaving 7 bases not matched to a gene. The CDR3 runs to 15 residues. The CDR3 region has the DNA TGTGCCAGCAGCCGCGGTACTAGCGGGGACTACGAGCAGTACGTC. This codes for CASSRGTSGDYEQYV.

This clonotype was counted a few times. This chain connects TRBV28 to TRBJ2-7; D gene ambiguous. Trimming removed 4 bases from V and 0 bases from J, with 7 bases in between. This CDR3 has 13 amino acids. CDR1 MDHEN and CDR2 SYDVKM come from the germline V gene. The CDR3 is CASSSHSSYEQYV. CDR3 DNA sequence: TGTGCCAGCAGTTCCCACAGCTCCTACGAGCAGTACGTC.

The chain carries TRBV19 and TRBJ2-2; D not certain. This CDR3 comprises 14 residues. Deletions cut 5 bases from V and 0 bases from J, with 7 bases between. Germline V gene data show CDR1 as LNHDA and CDR2 as SQIVND (reference sequence). In nucleotides, the CDR3 is TGTGCCAGTAGTGGGCAGTCGAACACCGGGGAGCTGTTTTTT. Residues: CASSGQSNTGELFF.

The CDR3 region is CASSQTGDREQYV. In DNA, the CDR3 is TGTGCCAGTTCGCAGACAGGGGACCGCGAGCAGTACGTC. This chain links TRBV28 with TRBJ2-7; 8 nucleotides agree with TRBD1. The CDR3 consists of 13 residues. CDR1 is MDHEN and CDR2 is SYDVKM in the germline V gene. The V segment lost 9 bases and the J segment 6 bases; nucleotides outside the gene matches: 10.

This clonotype was seen repeatedly, ten times or more. The chain joins TRBV28 to TRBJ2-1; no clear D gene. This CDR3 has 15 residues. Germline V gene lookup returns CDR1 MDHEN and CDR2 SYDVKM. The V end lost 1 base, the J end lost 2 bases, and 9 bases lay between the germline ends. This CDR3 reads CASSLFAGTYNEQFF. In DNA, the CDR3 is TGTGCCAGCAGTTTATTTGCAGGAACCTACAATGAGCAGTTCTTC. The whole variable domain, filled in from reference TRBV28 and TRBJ2-1, reads DVKVTQSSRYLVKRTGEKVFLECVQDMDHENMFWYRQDPGLGLRLIYFSYDVKMKEKGDIPEGYSVSREKKERFSLILESASTNQTSMYLCASSLFAGTYNEQFFGPGTRLTVL.

This clonotype turned up a few times. The J gene is TRBJ2-1, the V gene TRBV9; 8 nucleotides match TRBD1. Germline V gives CDR1 SGDLS, CDR2 YYNGEE. Germline trimming cut 6 bases from V and 4 bases from J; bases unmatched to any gene: 9. This CDR3 has 15 amino acids. CDR3 sequence reads: CASTEGTGFYNEQFF. In DNA form, the CDR3 reads TGTGCCAGCACCGAGGGGACAGGTTTTTACAATGAGCAGTTCTTC.

This clonotype occurred a few times. This rearrangement joins TRBV6-5 to TRBJ1-2; a possible D gene is TRBD1 (6 bases). Germline lookup yields CDR1 MNHEY and CDR2 SVGAGI. V lost 4 bases to trimming and J lost 8 bases, with 17 bases between them. This CDR3 spans 14 amino acids. The CDR3 protein is CASSLEGRGAGYTF. DNA of the CDR3: TGTGCCAGCAGTTTGGAAGGTCGGGGGGCCGGCTACACCTTC.

This clonotype was seen a handful of times. V and J are TRBV20-1 and TRBJ2-1; the D is unclear. Germline V gives CDR1 DFQATT, CDR2 SNEGSKA (reference sequence). The CDR3 totals 13 residues. Trimming took 5 bases from V and 6 from J, leaving 14 bases between them. As DNA, the CDR3 is TGCAGTGCTGCGGAACCCCGCCGCAATGAGCAGTTCTTC. Translated: CSAAEPRRNEQFF.

There are a few counts of this clonotype. The rearrangement joins TRBV12-3 or TRBV12-4 to TRBJ2-3; 9 nucleotides agree with TRBD2. This CDR3 is built from 17 residues. V shed 3 bases, J shed 0 bases, and the junction held 7 bases outside the gene matches. The chain's CDR3 is CASSFRGGGTSTDTQYF. The CDR3, as DNA: TGTGCCAGCAGTTTTCGCGGGGGGGGGACTAGCACAGATACGCAGTATTTT.

This clonotype was seen many times. This chain connects TRBV4-3 to TRBJ2-4, with TRBD2 matching 8 bases. V shed 1 base, J shed 5 bases, and the junction held 7 bases outside the gene matches. Germline CDR1 reads LGHNA; CDR2 reads YSLEER. CDR3 length: 16 amino acids. The CDR3 nucleotides read TGCGCCAGCAGCCAAGTGTTGGGTAGCGGGGAAAACATTCAGTACTTC. Translation: CASSQVLGSGENIQYF.

The chain has TRBV27 and TRBJ1-5; D unresolved. Trimming removed 2 bases from V and 9 bases from J, with 11 bases in between. The germline gives CDR1 MNHEY, CDR2 SMNVEV (reference sequence). The CDR3 has 13 residues. CDR3 loop: CASSLEPGGPQHF. CDR3 bases: TGTGCCAGCAGTTTAGAACCCGGAGGGCCCCAGCATTTT.

This chain joins TRBV11-3 and TRBJ1-5; TRBD1 agrees at 9 bases. CDR1 is SGHNT, CDR2 YENEEA, per germline. Trimming removed 2 bases from V and 5 bases from J; junction bases left unmatched: 4. CDR3 length: 15 amino acids. CDR3 in amino acids: CASSLWDRAHQPQHF. The CDR3 bases are TGTGCCAGCAGCTTATGGGACAGGGCCCATCAGCCCCAGCATTTT.

In its sample, this clonotype was seen a few times. The chain's CDR3 is CASSPGGGGGTDTQYF. As DNA, the CDR3 is TGCGCCAGCAGCCCCGGCGGGGGAGGAGGCACAGATACGCAGTATTTT. The gene calls are TRBV5-1 and TRBJ2-3; 7 nucleotides agree with TRBD2. J was trimmed by 1 base and V by 4 bases; bases with no gene match: 9. There are 16 residues in the CDR3. Per the germline V gene, CDR1 is SGHRS and CDR2 is YFSETQ.

The chain has TRBV4-1 and TRBJ1-5; D unclear. Looked up from germline, CDR1 is MGHRA and CDR2 is YSYEKL. The CDR3 is 15 amino acids. The V gene lost 4 bases and the J gene lost 5 bases, with 15 bases spanning the gap. In nucleotides, the CDR3 is TGCGCCAGCAGCCCGAGTCGTGGCACCCATCAGCCCCAGCATTTT. Protein: CASSPSRGTHQPQHF.

The gene calls are TRBV4-1 and TRBJ2-1, with D perhaps TRBD2 (5 bases). Trimming removed 2 bases at V and 8 bases at J, with 13 bases between. CDR3 length: 14 residues. Germline V gene lookup returns CDR1 MGHRA and CDR2 YSYEKL. DNA of the CDR3: TGCGCCAGCAGCCAACCTATGGACGGGGATGAGCAGTTCTTC. It translates to CASSQPMDGDEQFF.

J is TRBJ2-5 and V is TRBV5-1, with 8 bases matching TRBD1. Per germline, CDR1 SGHRS and CDR2 YFSETQ. J lost 5 bases, V lost 2 bases, and 5 bases had no gene match. The CDR3 is 14 residues long. In DNA form, the CDR3 reads TGCGCCAGCAGCTTCGGACAGGGTTTGGAGACCCAGTACTTC. Translating gives CASSFGQGLETQYF. Drawing the rest from reference TRBV5-1 and TRBJ2-5, the complete variable domain is KAGVTQTPRYLIKTRGQQVTLSCSPISGHRSVSWYQQTPGQGLQFLFEYFSETQRNKGNFPGRFSGRQFSNSRSEMNVSTLELGDSALYLCASSFGQGLETQYFGPGTRLLVL.

This clonotype has more than one count but fewer than ten. The gene calls are TRBV19 and TRBJ1-5; no clear D gene. Trimming took 3 bases from V and 4 from J, leaving 4 bases between them. The CDR3 is 12 amino acids. CDR1 and CDR2 from the germline V gene are LNHDA and SQIVND (reference sequence). The CDR3 DNA follows: TGTGCCAGTAGTATGGGAAATCAGCCCCAGCATTTT. It specifies CASSMGNQPQHF.

The chain carries TRBV14 and TRBJ1-2, with D uncertain. Trimming removed 3 bases at V and 7 bases at J, with 12 bases between. CDR1 SGHDN and CDR2 FVKESK come from the germline V gene. This CDR3 is built from 13 residues. The CDR3 coding sequence is TGTGCCAGCAGCCATGACCTTATCAGTGGCTACACCTTC. It codes for CASSHDLISGYTF. Full variable domain (rest looked up from reference TRBV14 and TRBJ1-2): EAGVTQFPSHSVIEKGQTVTLRCDPISGHDNLYWYRRVMGKEIKFLLHFVKESKQDESGMPNNRFLAERTGGTYSTLKVQPAELEDSGVYFCASSHDLISGYTFGSGTRLTVV.

The V call is TRBV10-3, the J call TRBJ1-1; 7 positions match TRBD1. CDR3 size: 12 residues. The germline CDR1 and CDR2 sequences are ENHRY and SYGVKD. The junction had 5 bases not matched to a gene; V was cut back by 11 bases and J by 2 bases. The CDR3, as DNA: TGTGCCGTTAAGGGGGCCAACACTGAAGCTTTCTTT. Its translation: CAVKGANTEAFF.

A few counts support this clonotype. V is TRBV5-1 and J is TRBJ1-1; D unclear. V lost 2 bases to trimming and J lost 0 bases, with 14 bases between them. This CDR3 has 16 amino acids. Germline lookup yields CDR1 SGHRS and CDR2 YFSETQ. The CDR3 protein is CASSFAGFELNTEAFF. The CDR3 region has the DNA TGCGCCAGCAGCTTCGCAGGATTCGAATTGAACACTGAAGCTTTCTTT.

J is TRBJ2-1 and V is TRBV11-2, with unresolved D. V lost 0 bases and J 0 bases, leaving 9 bases between the germline ends. The CDR3 contains 16 residues. In germline, CDR1 is SGHAT, CDR2 FQNNGV. The CDR3 reads CASSLDPRSSYNEQFF. In DNA, the CDR3 is TGTGCCAGCAGCTTAGATCCGAGGAGCTCCTACAATGAGCAGTTCTTC.

The chain joins TRBV7-2 to TRBJ1-1, with 7 bases matching TRBD1. J was trimmed by 7 bases and V by 5 bases; bases with no gene match: 7. Germline V gene lookup returns CDR1 SGHTA and CDR2 FQGNSA. The CDR3 totals 13 residues. The CDR3 reads CASSARSGGEAFF. DNA for the CDR3: TGTGCCAGCAGCGCACGGTCAGGGGGTGAAGCTTTCTTT.

This clonotype occurred many times. The chain carries TRBV10-2 and TRBJ2-3, with TRBD2 matching 9 bases. The trim removed 11 bases at V and 5 bases at J, leaving 8 bases unmatched. From germline, CDR1 is WSHSY and CDR2 SAAADI. CDR3 length equals 13 residues. The CDR3 sequence is CAGGGGAVDTQYF. In DNA, the CDR3 is TGCGCCGGAGGCGGGGGGGCTGTAGATACGCAGTATTTT.

This clonotype was detected ten times or more. The chain carries TRBV7-9 and TRBJ2-5, with TRBD2 identical over 13 bases. CDR3 size: 19 residues. CDR1 is SEHNR, CDR2 FQNEAQ, per germline (reference sequence). Trimming at V came to 5 bases and at J to 9 bases, leaving 21 bases not matched to a gene. CDR3: CASSPTLSGTSGTRGAQYF. In DNA, the CDR3 is TGTGCCAGCAGCCCCACCCTCTCCGGGACTAGCGGGACAAGGGGGGCCCAGTACTTC.

This chain connects TRBV12-3 or TRBV12-4 to TRBJ1-5; D may be TRBD1 (5 bases). V was clipped by 7 bases and J by 7 bases, with 17 bases between them. This CDR3 region has 14 residues. The CDR3 bases are TGTGCCAGCACCCCCGGGGGGGGGTACCAGCCCCAGCATTTT. Amino acids: CASTPGGGYQPQHF.

This clonotype was found many times. The CDR3 coding sequence is TGTGCCAGCAGTCCCCTAGCGGGGCCCGGGGATACGCAGTATTTT. Translating it yields CASSPLAGPGDTQYF. The chain combines TRBV12-3 or TRBV12-4 with TRBJ2-3, with 9 bases matching TRBD2. J was trimmed by 6 bases and V by 5 bases; bases with no gene match: 9. CDR3 size: 15 residues.

This clonotype was observed a single time. This chain connects TRBV20-1 to TRBJ2-7; the D gene could be TRBD1 or TRBD2 (6 bases each). Germline CDR1 is DFQATT and CDR2 is SNEGSKA (reference sequence). Deletions cut 5 bases from V and 3 bases from J, with 14 bases between. CDR3 length equals 13 residues. CDR3 DNA sequence: TGCAGTGCTCCGAAGGGGGGAAGCTACGAGCAGTACTTC. Translating gives CSAPKGGSYEQYF.

This clonotype appeared many times. The chain is built from TRBV27 and TRBJ2-7; the D is unclear. In germline, CDR1 is MNHEY, CDR2 SMNVEV (reference sequence). This CDR3 comprises 13 residues. V shed 6 bases and J shed 0 bases, with 9 bases lying between them. The CDR3 is CASSPLSSYEQYF. The CDR3 DNA sequence: TGTGCCAGCAGCCCTCTCAGCTCCTACGAGCAGTACTTC.